Following are 5 T cell receptor beta chains from one sample sequenced in a study of technical replicates of blood from a handful of donors (dated by TCRdb to the late 2010s). The protocol used for the library was the immunoSEQ multiplex PCR assay. TCRdb mirrors the immuneACCESS table, restricted to in-frame sequences. Some clones are absent from its copies; in checked studies, under half trace to an unresolved V gene, and the reason for the others is unknown. For this sample the table gives tens of thousands of clones, of which 80% to 90% were detected only once. The ten largest clonotypes hold approximately 4.7% of the sample. The sample taken for sequencing was PBMCs. The receptors originated from a human donor in good health. Some clones in this sample may be carry-over from other donors' samples.

This chain links TRBV7-8 with TRBJ2-7, with a weak D call TRBD1 (5 bases). The CDR3 loop spans 17 amino acids. Germline lookup yields CDR1 SGHVS and CDR2 FQNEAQ. The germline V and J ends were trimmed by 3 bases and 1 base, with 19 bases remaining between them. This chain's CDR3 is CASSLGLGRAQSYEQYF. CDR3 coding DNA: TGTGCCAGCAGCTTGGGTCTGGGGCGCGCCCAATCCTACGAGCAGTACTTC.

The chain is built from TRBV7-8 and TRBJ1-2; D gene uncertain. V was shortened by 4 bases and J by 1 base, with 13 bases between the two germline ends. This CDR3 region has 15 residues. CDR1 is SGHVS, CDR2 FQNEAQ, per germline. In DNA form, the CDR3 reads TGTGCCAGCAGCTACGACACAGACCTTAACTATGGCTACACCTTC. It translates to CASSYDTDLNYGYTF. Together with reference TRBV7-8 and TRBJ1-2, the CDR3 gives the full variable domain: GAGVSQSPRYKVAKRGQDVALRCDPISGHVSLFWYQQALGQGPEFLTYFQNEAQLDKSGLPSDRFFAERPEGSVSTLKIQRTQQEDSAVYLCASSYDTDLNYGYTFGSGTRLTVV.

DNA for the CDR3: TGTGCCAGCAGCCACCTTGGGGGACACAACGAGCAGTACTTC. It codes for CASSHLGGHNEQYF. The chain combines TRBV4-2 with TRBJ2-7; tentatively, D is TRBD1 (6 bases). The germline V and J ends were trimmed by 3 bases and 5 bases, with 14 bases remaining between them. CDR3 length: 14 residues. Germline V CDR1 and CDR2: LGHNA, YNFKEQ.

By share, this clone counts as medium-sized. The chain is built from TRBV29-1 and TRBJ1-1; no clear D. CDR3 size: 10 residues. V lost 7 bases, J lost 11 bases, and 14 bases lay in between. CDR1 and CDR2 (germline): SQVTM, ANQGSEA. This chain's CDR3 is CSAGGLGAFF. The CDR3 coding sequence is TGCAGCGCCGGAGGCCTGGGGGCTTTCTTT.

The chain uses TRBV6-4 and TRBJ2-1; no clear D. Germline CDR1 reads MRHNA; CDR2 reads SNTAGT. This CDR3 comprises 15 residues. Trimming cost V 0 bases and J 5 bases, with 11 bases left between them. CDR3 region: CASSDSSSTDNEQFF. CDR3 DNA sequence: TGTGCCAGCAGTGACTCGAGTAGCACGGACAATGAGCAGTTCTTC.